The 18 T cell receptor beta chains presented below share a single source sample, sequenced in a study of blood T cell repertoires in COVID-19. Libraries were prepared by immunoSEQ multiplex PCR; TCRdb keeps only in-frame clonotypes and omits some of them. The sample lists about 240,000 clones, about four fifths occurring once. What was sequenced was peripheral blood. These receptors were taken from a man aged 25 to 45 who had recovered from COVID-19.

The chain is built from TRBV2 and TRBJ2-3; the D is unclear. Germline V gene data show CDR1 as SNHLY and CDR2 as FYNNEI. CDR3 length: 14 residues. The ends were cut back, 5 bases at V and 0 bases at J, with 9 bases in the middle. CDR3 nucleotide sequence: TGTGCCAGCAGTCGTGCGACTAGCACAGATACGCAGTATTTT. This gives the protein CASSRATSTDTQYF. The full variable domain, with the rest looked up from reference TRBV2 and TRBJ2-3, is EPEVTQTPSHQVTQMGQEVILRCVPISNHLYFYWYRQILGQKVEFLVSFYNNEISEKSEIFDDQFSVERPDGSNFTLKIRSTKLEDSAMYFCASSRATSTDTQYFGPGTRLTVL.

DNA for the CDR3: TGTGCCAGCAGCGTAGCGAGCGGAGAGAACACCGGGGAGCTGTTTTTT. Translation gives CASSVASGENTGELFF. The chain combines TRBV9 with TRBJ2-2; D may be TRBD2 (5 bases). The germline V gene encodes CDR1 SGDLS and CDR2 YYNGEE. This CDR3 spans 16 amino acids. The V and J ends lost 0 bases and 1 base respectively, with 10 bases between them.

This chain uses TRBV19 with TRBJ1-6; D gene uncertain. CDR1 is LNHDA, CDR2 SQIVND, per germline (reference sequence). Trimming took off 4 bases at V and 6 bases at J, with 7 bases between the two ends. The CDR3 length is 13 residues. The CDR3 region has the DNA TGTGCCAGTAGTAAACAGATTAATTCACCCCTCCACTTT. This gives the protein CASSKQINSPLHF.

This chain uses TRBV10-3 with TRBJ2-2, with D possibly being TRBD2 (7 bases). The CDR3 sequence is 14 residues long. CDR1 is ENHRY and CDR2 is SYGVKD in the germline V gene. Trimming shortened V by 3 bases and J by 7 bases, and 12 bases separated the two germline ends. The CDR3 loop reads CAISDGGQVGELFF. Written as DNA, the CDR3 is TGTGCCATCAGTGACGGGGGGCAAGTCGGGGAGCTGTTTTTT.

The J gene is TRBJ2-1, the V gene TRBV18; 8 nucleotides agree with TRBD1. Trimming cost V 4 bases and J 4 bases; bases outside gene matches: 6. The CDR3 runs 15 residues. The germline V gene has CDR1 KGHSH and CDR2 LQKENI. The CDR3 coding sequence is TGTGCCAGCTCACGGACAGGGCCCCTTTACAATGAGCAGTTCTTC. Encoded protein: CASSRTGPLYNEQFF.

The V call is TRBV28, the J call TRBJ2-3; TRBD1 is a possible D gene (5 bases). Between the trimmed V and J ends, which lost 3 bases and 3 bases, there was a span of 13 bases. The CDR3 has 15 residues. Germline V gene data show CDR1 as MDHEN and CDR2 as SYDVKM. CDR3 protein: CASSFSAGSTDTQYF. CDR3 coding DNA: TGTGCCAGCAGTTTCTCGGCAGGGTCGACAGATACGCAGTATTTT.

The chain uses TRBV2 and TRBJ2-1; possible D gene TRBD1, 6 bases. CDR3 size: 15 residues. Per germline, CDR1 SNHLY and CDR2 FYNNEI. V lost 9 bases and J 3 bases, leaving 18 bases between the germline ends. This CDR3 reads CASSLDSGNYNEQFF. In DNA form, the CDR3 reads TGTGCCAGTTCCTTGGACAGCGGAAACTACAATGAGCAGTTCTTC.

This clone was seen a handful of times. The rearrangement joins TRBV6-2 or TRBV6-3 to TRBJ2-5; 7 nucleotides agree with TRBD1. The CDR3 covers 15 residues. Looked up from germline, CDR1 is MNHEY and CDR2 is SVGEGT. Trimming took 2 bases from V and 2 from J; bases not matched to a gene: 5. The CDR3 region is CASSYGDSDQETQYF. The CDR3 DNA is TGTGCCAGCAGTTACGGGGACAGCGATCAAGAGACCCAGTACTTC.

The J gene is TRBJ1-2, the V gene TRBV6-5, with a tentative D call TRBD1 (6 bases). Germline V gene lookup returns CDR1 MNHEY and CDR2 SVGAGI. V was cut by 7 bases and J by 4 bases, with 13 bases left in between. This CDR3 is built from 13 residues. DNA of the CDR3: TGTGCCAGCATTAACAGGGTTGGCTATGGCTACACCTTC. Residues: CASINRVGYGYTF.

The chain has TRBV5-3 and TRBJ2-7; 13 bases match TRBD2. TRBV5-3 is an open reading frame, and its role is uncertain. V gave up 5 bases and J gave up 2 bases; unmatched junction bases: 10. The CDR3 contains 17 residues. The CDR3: CARRDRETSGGTYEQYV. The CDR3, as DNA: TGTGCCAGAAGGGACAGGGAGACTAGCGGGGGGACCTACGAGCAGTACGTC.

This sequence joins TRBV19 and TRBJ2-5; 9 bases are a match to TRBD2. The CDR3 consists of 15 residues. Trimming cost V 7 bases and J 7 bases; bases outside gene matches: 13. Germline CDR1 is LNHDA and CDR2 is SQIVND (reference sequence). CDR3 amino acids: CASMAAGGLERTQYF. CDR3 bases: TGTGCCAGTATGGCAGCGGGGGGCCTCGAGCGGACCCAGTACTTC.

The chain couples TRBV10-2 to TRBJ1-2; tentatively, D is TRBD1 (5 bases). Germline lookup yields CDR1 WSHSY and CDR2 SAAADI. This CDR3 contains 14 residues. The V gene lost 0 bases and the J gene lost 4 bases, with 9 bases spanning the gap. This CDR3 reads CASSESAGIYGYTF. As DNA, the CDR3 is TGCGCCAGCAGTGAGTCGGCAGGGATCTATGGCTACACCTTC.

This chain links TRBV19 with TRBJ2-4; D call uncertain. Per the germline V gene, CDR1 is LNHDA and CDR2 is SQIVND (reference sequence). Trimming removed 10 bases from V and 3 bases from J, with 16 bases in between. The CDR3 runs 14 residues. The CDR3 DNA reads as TGTGCCACCAGCGAGGTGTCAATCAAAAACATTCAGTACTTC. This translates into CATSEVSIKNIQYF.

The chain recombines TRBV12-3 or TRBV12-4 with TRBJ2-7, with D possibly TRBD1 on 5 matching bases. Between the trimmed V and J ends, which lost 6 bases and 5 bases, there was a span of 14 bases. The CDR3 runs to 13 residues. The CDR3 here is CASRAGFSDEQYF. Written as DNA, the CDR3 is TGTGCCAGCAGAGCAGGGTTTTCCGACGAGCAGTACTTC.

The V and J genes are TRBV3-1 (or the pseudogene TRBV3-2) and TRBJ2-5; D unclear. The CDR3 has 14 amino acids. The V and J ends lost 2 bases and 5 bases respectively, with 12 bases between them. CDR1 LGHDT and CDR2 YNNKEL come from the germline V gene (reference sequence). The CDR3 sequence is CASSQPVSAETQYF. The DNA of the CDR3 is TGTGCCAGCAGCCAACCAGTGTCAGCGGAGACCCAGTACTTC.

CDR3 sequence reads: CASSPKAGGRDTQYF. DNA of the CDR3: TGTGCCAGCAGCCCTAAAGCGGGGGGCCGAGATACGCAGTATTTT. This chain links TRBV7-6 with TRBJ2-3; 9 nucleotides line up with TRBD2. Germline V gene sequence: CDR1 SGHVS, CDR2 FNYEAQ. V gave up 5 bases and J gave up 5 bases; unmatched junction bases: 8. CDR3 length equals 15 residues.

CDR3 in amino acids: CASSEGGRAQPQHF. The CDR3 nucleotides are TGTGCCAGCAGTGAGGGGGGGCGCGCTCAGCCCCAGCATTTT. The chain is built from TRBV6-1 and TRBJ1-5, with a possible D match to TRBD1 (6 bases). Germline V gene lookup returns CDR1 MNHNS and CDR2 SASEGT. Trimming removed 3 bases at V and 6 bases at J, with 12 bases between. This CDR3 has 14 residues.

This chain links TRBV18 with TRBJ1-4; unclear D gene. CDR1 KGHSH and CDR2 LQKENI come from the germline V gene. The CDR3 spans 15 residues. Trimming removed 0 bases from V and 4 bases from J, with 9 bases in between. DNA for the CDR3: TGTGCCAGCTCACCACCGTCCAGATTTAATGAAAAACTGTTTTTT. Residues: CASSPPSRFNEKLFF.